Below, 9 T cell receptor beta chains from the same sample are listed, as sequenced in a study of identical twins. TCRdb re-derived calls from the 5' RACE reads in MiXCR, one entry per CDR3 protein. The data hold roughly 770,000 distinct CDR3 sequences, with about 18% observed a single time. The sample also formed part of further work on T cells expressing NK-cell markers.

The sequencing input was PBMCs. The source is a woman between 18 and 29 years old in good health.

The chain uses TRBV9 and TRBJ2-7; D uncertain. This CDR3 is 14 amino acids long. Looked up from germline, CDR1 is SGDLS and CDR2 is YYNGEE. The V end lost 0 bases, the J end lost 0 bases, and 7 bases lay between the germline ends. This CDR3 is CASSVDALSYEQYF. The CDR3 DNA reads as TGTGCCAGCAGCGTAGACGCACTCTCCTACGAGCAGTACTTC.

This clonotype was seen more than once but under ten times. V and J are TRBV5-1 and TRBJ1-2; possible D gene TRBD1, 5 bases. The CDR3 runs 15 residues. The germline V gene encodes CDR1 SGHRS and CDR2 YFSETQ. The ends were cut back, 0 bases at V and 4 bases at J, with 13 bases in the middle. Here the CDR3 DNA reads TGCGCCAGCAGCTTGGCCTTCGGTGGGGGCTATGGCTACACCTTC. Its translation is CASSLAFGGGYGYTF.

This chain uses TRBV6-5 with TRBJ1-1; D call uncertain. This CDR3 spans 13 amino acids. Germline loops: CDR1 MNHEY, CDR2 SVGAGI. The V end was cut by 4 bases, the J end by 5 bases, with 11 bases between. DNA of the CDR3: TGTGCCAGCAGTTTTCTGGCGCGGACTGAAGCTTTCTTT. This codes for CASSFLARTEAFF.

The CDR3 DNA sequence: TGTGCCAGCAGTTGGGAGCGGGCCAGTAATTCACCCCTCCACTTT. Its protein product is CASSWERASNSPLHF. J is TRBJ1-6 and V is TRBV11-1; D is undetermined. The CDR3 length is 15 residues. Germline CDR1 is SGHAT and CDR2 is FQDESV (reference sequence). V was clipped by 6 bases and J by 6 bases, with 15 bases between them.

Only one count was recorded for this clonotype. V and J are TRBV20-1 and TRBJ2-5; possibly TRBD2 for D (6 bases). CDR1 and CDR2 from the germline V gene are DFQATT and SNEGSKA (reference sequence). Trimming took 0 bases from V and 2 from J, leaving 13 bases between them. This CDR3 has 15 residues. In nucleotides, the CDR3 is TGCAGTGCTAGAGATTTGGCGGGGAATCAAGAGACCCAGTACTTC. Protein sequence: CSARDLAGNQETQYF.

This clonotype came up many times. This sequence joins TRBV7-8 and TRBJ2-1, with 10 positions matching TRBD2. The CDR3 extends over 16 amino acids. J gave up 9 bases and V 4 bases, and 12 bases lay outside the gene matches. Germline loops: CDR1 SGHVS, CDR2 FQNEAQ. The chain's CDR3 is CASSSDGLAGEGEQFF. The CDR3 DNA sequence: TGTGCCAGCAGCTCCGACGGTCTAGCGGGAGAAGGTGAGCAGTTCTTC.

This clonotype was counted between two and nine times. The V gene is TRBV12-3 or TRBV12-4, the J gene TRBJ2-4; TRBD1 matches at 7 bases. With V trimmed by 6 bases and J by 2 bases, 7 bases remained unmatched. The CDR3 spans 15 residues. The CDR3 spells CASSYTGDPKNIQYF. The CDR3 nucleotides read TGTGCCAGCAGCTACACAGGGGACCCCAAAAACATTCAGTACTTC.

This clonotype showed up just a few times. The chain uses TRBV20-1 and TRBJ2-1, with D perhaps matching TRBD2 (5 bases). This CDR3 has 16 amino acids. The germline gives CDR1 DFQATT, CDR2 SNEGSKA (reference sequence). Trimming took 0 bases from V and 3 from J, leaving 15 bases between them. The CDR3 bases are TGCAGTGCTAGAGAGGATGGACCTAGCAGCTACAATGAGCAGTTCTTC. Amino acids: CSAREDGPSSYNEQFF.

V is TRBV20-1 and J is TRBJ1-1; TRBD1 matches at 7 bases. The length of the CDR3 is 11 residues. V lost 6 bases and J lost 11; bases outside the gene matches: 9. Germline CDR1 and CDR2: DFQATT and SNEGSKA (reference sequence). The CDR3 reads CSAHGQEVAFF. The CDR3 coding sequence is TGCAGTGCCCACGGACAGGAGGTGGCTTTCTTT.